The 20 T cell receptor beta chains presented below share a single source sample, sequenced in a study of blood T cell repertoires in COVID-19. Here immunoSEQ multiplex PCR was the method, and the copy in TCRdb shows in-frame clones only, minus some. The table records tens of thousands of clones, approximately 81% of them present only once. Sample: peripheral blood. These receptor sequences come from a man at least 80 years old with acute or convalescent COVID-19.

CDR3: CASSPGGRGEQYF. The CDR3 nucleotides are TGTGCCAGCAGCCCGGGGGGGCGGGGTGAGCAGTACTTC. The chain recombines TRBV28 with TRBJ2-7, with 8 nucleotides matching TRBD2. This CDR3 has 13 amino acids. V shed 6 bases and J 7 bases; nucleotides not matched to a gene: 8. CDR1 MDHEN and CDR2 SYDVKM come from the germline V gene.

The chain couples TRBV24-1 to TRBJ1-2; D is possibly TRBD1 (6 bases). Germline CDR1 and CDR2: KGHDR and SFDVKD. The CDR3 is 14 amino acids. This CDR3 reads CVKQSTGINYGYTF. CDR3 coding DNA: TGTGTAAAGCAAAGCACAGGGATCAACTATGGCTACACCTTC.

V gene TRBV5-4 combines with J gene TRBJ2-1; D may be TRBD2 (6 bases). Trimming took 3 bases from V and 8 from J, leaving 15 bases between them. This CDR3 spans 14 amino acids. Germline lookup yields CDR1 SGHNT and CDR2 YYREEE (reference sequence). CDR3 in DNA: TGTGCCAGCAGCTCGAGGACTATTGGGGATGAGCAGTTCTTC. Amino acid sequence: CASSSRTIGDEQFF.

This clone was seen once. V usage is TRBV7-2 and J usage is TRBJ2-5; 8 nucleotides match TRBD2. There are 14 residues in the CDR3. CDR1 and CDR2 from the germline V gene are SGHTA and FQGNSA. V was pared by 5 bases and J by 5 bases, with 7 bases of the junction left unmatched. CDR3 DNA sequence: TGTGCCAGCAGCCAGACTAGCGTTAGTGAGACCCAGTACTTC. Protein product: CASSQTSVSETQYF.

The chain recombines TRBV4-2 with TRBJ1-5; D possibly corresponds to TRBD1 (6 bases). V lost 1 base and J 6 bases, leaving 16 bases between the germline ends. CDR1 LGHNA and CDR2 YNFKEQ come from the germline V gene. This CDR3 has 16 amino acids. The CDR3 DNA sequence: TGTGCCAGCAGCCAAGCCGGAGGGGGGGCATTTCAGCCCCAGCATTTT. Protein: CASSQAGGGAFQPQHF.

This chain connects TRBV7-2 to TRBJ2-7; D may be TRBD1 (7 bases). This CDR3 spans 19 amino acids. V was cut by 5 bases and J by 1 base, with 27 bases left in between. The germline V gene encodes CDR1 SGHTA and CDR2 FQGNSA. CDR3 sequence: CASSTARGQGVSRSYEQYF. The CDR3 nucleotides read TGTGCCAGCAGCACTGCCCGGGGGCAGGGGGTGTCCAGATCCTACGAGCAGTACTTC.

The chain couples TRBV18 to TRBJ1-2; 11 nucleotides line up with TRBD1. This CDR3 is 17 amino acids long. Germline CDR1 and CDR2: KGHSH and LQKENI. After removal of 6 bases from V and 3 bases from J, the junction contained 12 bases not matched to a gene. CDR3 protein: CASSSGTGGRGDYGYTF. CDR3 sequence (DNA): TGTGCCAGCTCTTCCGGGACAGGGGGTCGGGGCGACTATGGCTACACCTTC.

V usage is TRBV7-2 and J usage is TRBJ1-5; 7 nucleotides agree with TRBD1. CDR3 length: 14 amino acids. Germline V gives CDR1 SGHTA, CDR2 FQGNSA. The junction had 1 base not matched to a gene; V was cut back by 3 bases and J by 2 bases. This chain's CDR3 is CASSFTGGNQPQHF. The CDR3 DNA is TGTGCCAGCAGCTTTACAGGGGGCAATCAGCCCCAGCATTTT.

This sequence joins TRBV6-5 and TRBJ1-1; TRBD1 might be the D (6 bases). This CDR3 spans 13 amino acids. Germline loops: CDR1 MNHEY, CDR2 SVGAGI. With 6 bases removed from V and 2 bases from J, the gap between germline ends came to 10 bases. The CDR3 sequence is CASRDSFNTEAFF. The CDR3, as DNA: TGTGCCAGCAGGGACAGTTTTAACACTGAAGCTTTCTTT.

This chain joins TRBV24-1 and TRBJ2-7; 7 bases agree with TRBD1. The V gene's germline CDR1 is KGHDR and CDR2 SFDVKD. V was pared by 5 bases and J by 5 bases, with 8 bases of the junction left unmatched. The CDR3 spans 14 residues. The CDR3: CATSAPTGYHEQYF. As DNA, the CDR3 is TGTGCCACCAGTGCCCCGACAGGGTACCACGAGCAGTACTTC.

The rearrangement links TRBV11-2 to TRBJ2-2; 10 bases map to TRBD2. V lost 6 bases to trimming and J lost 1 base; unmatched junction nucleotides: 8. This CDR3 has 17 residues. Germline CDR1 SGHAT, CDR2 FQNNGV. This CDR3 is CASSRSGLAENTGELFF. CDR3 nucleotides: TGTGCCAGCAGTCGATCCGGACTAGCGGAGAACACCGGGGAGCTGTTTTTT.

This chain links TRBV19 with TRBJ1-6, with D possibly TRBD1 on 5 matching bases. V was pared by 4 bases and J by 3 bases, with 10 bases between. This CDR3 spans 15 amino acids. Germline V gives CDR1 LNHDA, CDR2 SQIVND (reference sequence). This chain's CDR3 is CASSKPGLYNSPLHF. CDR3 bases: TGTGCCAGTAGTAAACCGGGACTCTATAATTCACCCCTCCACTTT.

J is TRBJ1-2 and V is TRBV5-8; 10 bases agree with TRBD1. Trimming took 2 bases from V and 2 from J; bases not matched to a gene: 9. The CDR3 extends over 17 amino acids. Germline V gives CDR1 SGHTS, CDR2 YDEGEE. The CDR3, as DNA: TGTGCCAGCAGCTTCCCGGGACAGGGGCCTGTAAACTATGGCTACACCTTC. Its translation: CASSFPGQGPVNYGYTF.

This clone was detected only a few times. The rearrangement uses TRBV5-1 and TRBJ2-7; 7 nucleotides match TRBD2. The V and J ends lost 4 bases and 0 bases, in that order; junction bases with no gene match: 4. This CDR3 has 14 residues. Per the germline V gene, CDR1 is SGHRS and CDR2 is YFSETQ. CDR3 sequence (DNA): TGCGCCAGCAGCCCTACGGGAGGCTCCTACGAGCAGTACTTC. This encodes CASSPTGGSYEQYF.

CDR3 DNA sequence: TGTGCCAGTAGTACAGGGGCGAATGAAAAACTGTTTTTT. This codes for CASSTGANEKLFF. The V and J genes are TRBV19 and TRBJ1-4; TRBD1 might be the D (6 bases). Trimming left V 4 bases short and J 5 bases short, with 8 bases between. From germline, CDR1 is LNHDA and CDR2 SQIVND (reference sequence). This CDR3 has 13 residues.

This clone was observed once. The V gene is TRBV5-1, the J gene TRBJ2-1, with 9 bases identical to TRBD2. Germline V gene sequence: CDR1 SGHRS, CDR2 YFSETQ. With 2 bases clipped from V and 0 bases from J, the junction kept 0 bases outside the gene matches. This CDR3 has 15 amino acids. This CDR3 reads CASSFSGSSYNEQFF. CDR3 DNA sequence: TGCGCCAGCAGCTTTAGCGGGAGCTCCTACAATGAGCAGTTCTTC.

The V and J genes are TRBV14 and TRBJ1-6; D is uncertain. This CDR3 region has 15 residues. The germline V gene encodes CDR1 SGHDN and CDR2 FVKESK. V was shortened by 3 bases and J by 9 bases, with 15 bases between the two germline ends. This CDR3 is CASSHGQAIVSPLHF. The CDR3 region has the DNA TGTGCCAGCAGCCACGGTCAGGCCATCGTTTCACCCCTCCACTTT.

The chain carries TRBV2 and TRBJ1-2; weak D call: TRBD1 (6 bases). V was trimmed by 6 bases and J by 0 bases, leaving 14 bases between them. Germline lookup yields CDR1 SNHLY and CDR2 FYNNEI. There are 15 residues in the CDR3. CDR3 bases: TGTGCCAGCAGCGGGGGGCACCTGTCTAACTATGGCTACACCTTC. As protein: CASSGGHLSNYGYTF.

The V and J genes are TRBV30 and TRBJ2-5; 7 bases agree with TRBD2. This CDR3 has 13 residues. Germline CDR1 is GTSNPN and CDR2 is SVGIG (reference sequence). V lost 0 bases and J lost 4; bases outside the gene matches: 2. The CDR3 nucleotides read TGTGCCTGGAGTGTACGCGGGGGAGAGACCCAGTACTTC. It codes for CAWSVRGGETQYF.

The chain combines TRBV27 with TRBJ1-1, with D tentatively TRBD1 (6 bases). V gave up 6 bases and J gave up 12 bases, with 17 bases separating them. The CDR3 totals 12 residues. Germline V gene lookup returns CDR1 MNHEY and CDR2 SMNVEV (reference sequence). The CDR3 nucleotides read TGTGCCAGCAGCCGATCCGGGACACGGTCTTTCTTT. Residues: CASSRSGTRSFF.